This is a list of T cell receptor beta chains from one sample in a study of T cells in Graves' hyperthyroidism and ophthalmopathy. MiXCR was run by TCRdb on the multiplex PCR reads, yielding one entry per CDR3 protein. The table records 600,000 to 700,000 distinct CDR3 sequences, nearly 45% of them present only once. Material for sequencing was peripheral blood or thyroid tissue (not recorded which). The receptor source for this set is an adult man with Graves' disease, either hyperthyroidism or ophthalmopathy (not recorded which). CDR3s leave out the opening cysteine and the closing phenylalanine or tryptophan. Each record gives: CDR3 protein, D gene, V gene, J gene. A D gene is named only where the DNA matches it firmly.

CDR3: ASSLVGDRDGYT
D: .
V: TRBV5-1
J: TRBJ1-2

CDR3: ASSLALGQVF
D: TRBD1
V: TRBV7-2
J: TRBJ1-1

CDR3: ASSRGSGGLERDVLT
D: .
V: TRBV7-2
J: TRBJ2-6

CDR3: SVEGRSNQPQH
D: .
V: TRBV29-1
J: TRBJ1-5

CDR3: SALGQGAITEAF
D: TRBD1
V: TRBV20-1
J: TRBJ1-1

CDR3: ASSVAGNYGYT
D: .
V: TRBV9
J: TRBJ1-2

CDR3: ASTAGQLNTEAF
D: TRBD1
V: TRBV7-8
J: TRBJ1-1

CDR3: ASTLRQGYNSPLH
D: TRBD1
V: TRBV7-8
J: TRBJ1-6

CDR3: ASSEGGRLYEQY
D: .
V: TRBV6-1
J: TRBJ2-7

CDR3: ASSTAGQGSAGNTIY
D: TRBD1
V: TRBV7-1
J: TRBJ1-3

CDR3: SARDVRGEQY
D: .
V: TRBV20-1
J: TRBJ2-7

CDR3: SLLRGANTIY
D: .
V: TRBV29-1
J: TRBJ1-3

CDR3: SVAGFGKF
D: .
V: TRBV29-1
J: TRBJ1-4

CDR3: SASVGASGANVLT
D: .
V: TRBV20-1
J: TRBJ2-6